The 21 T cell receptor beta chains reported below all come from one sample, sequenced in a study of blood T cells in healthy people across ages. Together with a sample-barcoded 5' primer, a J-beta primer mix was included in a second PCR lasting roughly 6 to 12 cycles. TCRdb itself ran the 5' RACE reads through MiXCR, one entry per CDR3 protein. The table lists approximately 820,000 distinct CDR3 sequences, around 43% of them singletons. Sequenced input: blood. The receptors were sampled from a man between 60 and 70 years old in good health.

This clonotype has a handful of counts. The genes are TRBV6-2 or TRBV6-3 and TRBJ2-7; TRBD1 is a possible D gene (7 bases). Per germline, CDR1 MNHEY and CDR2 SVGEGT. This CDR3 is built from 14 residues. The V end was cut by 5 bases, the J end by 2 bases, with 13 bases between. CDR3 coding DNA: TGTGCCAGCAGTCGCGGGACAGAAGCCTACGAGCAGTACTTC. Translation: CASSRGTEAYEQYF.

The V and J genes are TRBV7-2 and TRBJ1-1; TRBD1 is a possible D gene (5 bases). V shed 3 bases and J shed 3 bases, with 11 bases lying between them. Germline V gene data show CDR1 as SGHTA and CDR2 as FQGNSA. The CDR3 runs to 14 residues. CDR3 residues: CASSFRERDTEAFF. The DNA for the CDR3 is TGTGCCAGCAGCTTCAGGGAGAGGGACACTGAAGCTTTCTTT.

This sequence joins TRBV6-5 and TRBJ2-3, with 8 bases matching TRBD2. CDR1 is MNHEY, CDR2 SVGAGI, per germline. V was pared by 8 bases and J by 2 bases, with 9 bases of the junction left unmatched. The CDR3 covers 15 residues. The CDR3 sequence: CASSPQRGYTDTQYF. In nucleotides, the CDR3 is TGTGCCAGCTCCCCCCAGCGGGGGTACACAGATACGCAGTATTTT.

This clonotype occurred a few times. The rearrangement links TRBV6-5 to TRBJ1-1, with D perhaps TRBD1 (6 bases). This CDR3 has 13 amino acids. Germline CDR1 MNHEY, CDR2 SVGAGI. The germline V and J ends were trimmed by 6 bases and 1 base, with 9 bases remaining between them. The CDR3 coding sequence is TGTGCCAGCAGACGAGGGGGGAACACTGAAGCTTTCTTT. This gives the protein CASRRGGNTEAFF.

The rearrangement joins TRBV6-2 or TRBV6-3 to TRBJ2-1; D perhaps matches TRBD1 (6 bases). The length of the CDR3 is 13 residues. Per germline, CDR1 MNHEY and CDR2 SVGEGT. V was shortened by 5 bases and J by 11 bases, with 16 bases between the two germline ends. As DNA, the CDR3 is TGTGCCAGCAGTCAGGGGAGTATAGGGAAGCAGTTCTTC. Encoded protein: CASSQGSIGKQFF.

In this sample, this clonotype turned up a few times. The chain employs TRBV29-1 and TRBJ1-2; TRBD1 is a possible D gene (5 bases). Trimming took 1 base from V and 0 from J, leaving 9 bases between them. Germline lookup yields CDR1 SQVTM and CDR2 ANQGSEA. The CDR3 totals 14 residues. The CDR3 spells CSVEGGTANYGYTF. CDR3 sequence (DNA): TGCAGCGTTGAAGGGGGGACCGCTAACTATGGCTACACCTTC.

This clonotype was counted many times. This chain joins TRBV20-1 and TRBJ2-5, with 9 bases identical to TRBD1. From germline, CDR1 is DFQATT and CDR2 SNEGSKA (reference sequence). V gave up 6 bases and J gave up 6 bases; unmatched junction bases: 14. The CDR3 spans 15 residues. The CDR3 loop reads CSATPGTGSLKTQYF. CDR3 in DNA: TGCAGTGCAACCCCCGGGACAGGGTCACTGAAGACCCAGTACTTC.

This clonotype was found a few times. The V call is TRBV4-1, the J call TRBJ2-7; TRBD1 matches at 9 bases. This CDR3 is 15 amino acids long. The ends lost 4 bases at V and 0 bases at J; junction bases unmatched: 4. Germline CDR1 and CDR2: MGHRA and YSYEKL. CDR3 DNA: TGCGCCAGCAGCCCCCGGGACAGGGACTCCTACGAGCAGTACTTC. The encoded protein is CASSPRDRDSYEQYF.

This clonotype was seen a few times. V is TRBV9 and J is TRBJ2-1; D gene uncertain. Deletions cut 4 bases from V and 2 bases from J, with 19 bases between. Germline CDR1 and CDR2: SGDLS and YYNGEE. The CDR3 totals 17 residues. The CDR3 bases are TGTGCCAGCAGCCCCCGGGTTTTGGCGAATACCTACAATGAGCAGTTCTTC. This translates into CASSPRVLANTYNEQFF.

There are a few counts of this clonotype. The CDR3 loop reads CAISGEGWEQYF. CDR3 in DNA: TGTGCCATCAGTGGGGAGGGGTGGGAGCAGTACTTC. The chain is built from TRBV10-3 and TRBJ2-5; 7 positions agree with TRBD2. The CDR3 spans 12 residues. The trim removed 4 bases at V and 11 bases at J, leaving 7 bases unmatched. Germline V gene data show CDR1 as ENHRY and CDR2 as SYGVKD.

This clonotype was seen many times. The chain uses TRBV5-1 and TRBJ2-1; 7 bases match TRBD1. The CDR3 totals 13 residues. Germline V gene data show CDR1 as SGHRS and CDR2 as YFSETQ. The trim removed 0 bases at V and 12 bases at J, leaving 6 bases unmatched. CDR3 sequence: CASSLAEGTVQFF. Written as DNA, the CDR3 is TGCGCCAGCAGCTTGGCCGAAGGGACAGTGCAGTTCTTC.

The chain joins TRBV28 to TRBJ1-1; D not certain. Germline lookup yields CDR1 MDHEN and CDR2 SYDVKM. This CDR3 contains 12 residues. V shed 11 bases and J shed 0 bases, with 10 bases lying between them. In nucleotides, the CDR3 is TGTGCCGGCAAATCAATGAACACTGAAGCTTTCTTT. Amino acids: CAGKSMNTEAFF.

The sample holds a few counts of this clonotype. The V call is TRBV3-1, the J call TRBJ2-7; 9 nucleotides agree with TRBD1. V shed 4 bases, J shed 0 bases, and the junction held 7 bases outside the gene matches. Germline CDR1 LGHDT, CDR2 YNNKEL (reference sequence). There are 16 residues in the CDR3. The CDR3 is CASSPMGTGSSYEQYF. The CDR3 DNA reads TGTGCCAGCAGCCCCATGGGGACAGGGAGCTCCTACGAGCAGTACTTC.

In the case of this clonotype: A much larger clone lies one base from this, so it may be a read error. V gene TRBV3-1 combines with J gene TRBJ1-5, with D possibly matching TRBD1 (5 bases). Per germline, CDR1 LGHDT and CDR2 YNNKEL (reference sequence). The V end lost 4 bases, the J end lost 12 bases, and 13 bases lay between the germline ends. The CDR3 totals 12 residues. CDR3 loop: CASSRAGGLQHF. As DNA, the CDR3 is TGTGCCAGCAGCCGGGCGGGGGGACTCCAGCATTTT.

V and J are TRBV10-3 and TRBJ2-7, with D perhaps assigned TRBD1 or TRBD2 (6 bases each). This CDR3 is 15 amino acids long. Germline CDR1 and CDR2: ENHRY and SYGVKD. The CDR3 is CADRAGHREVYEQYF. The CDR3 bases are TGTGCAGACCGTGCTGGGCACAGGGAGGTATACGAGCAGTACTTC.

The DNA for the CDR3 is TGTGCCAGCAGCCCGGGTGGGGGCGGATCGGGGCGATACACCTTC. It yields the protein CASSPGGGGSGRYTF. V is TRBV27 and J is TRBJ1-2; a weak D match, TRBD1 (6 bases). The germline V gene encodes CDR1 MNHEY and CDR2 SMNVEV (reference sequence). This CDR3 is 15 amino acids long. V was shortened by 6 bases and J by 11 bases, with 25 bases between the two germline ends.

This clonotype was observed a single time. The V gene is TRBV5-1, the J gene TRBJ1-1; TRBD1 is a possible D gene (6 bases). This CDR3 comprises 16 residues. V shed 4 bases and J shed 7 bases, with 23 bases lying between them. Germline lookup yields CDR1 SGHRS and CDR2 YFSETQ. In nucleotides, the CDR3 is TGCGCCAGCAGCCTGGATGCCGGACAGCCCTCCCATGAAGCTTTCTTT. Its translation: CASSLDAGQPSHEAFF. Supplemented by reference TRBV5-1 and TRBJ1-1, the full variable domain reads KAGVTQTPRYLIKTRGQQVTLSCSPISGHRSVSWYQQTPGQGLQFLFEYFSETQRNKGNFPGRFSGRQFSNSRSEMNVSTLELGDSALYLCASSLDAGQPSHEAFFGQGTRLTVV.

This clonotype was seen once. The chain employs TRBV20-1 and TRBJ1-3; no clear D. V shed 0 bases and J shed 0 bases, with 12 bases lying between them. CDR1 and CDR2 from the germline V gene are DFQATT and SNEGSKA (reference sequence). CDR3 size: 16 residues. The chain's CDR3 is CSARDRKGSSGNTIYF. In DNA form, the CDR3 reads TGCAGTGCTAGAGATCGAAAAGGGAGCTCTGGAAACACCATATATTTT.

V is TRBV12-3 or TRBV12-4 and J is TRBJ2-1; D gene unclear. Trimming removed 7 bases from V and 0 bases from J, with 7 bases in between. This CDR3 is built from 13 residues. CDR3 amino acids: CASNPSSYNEQFF. The CDR3 bases are TGTGCCAGCAACCCAAGCTCCTACAATGAGCAGTTCTTC.

This rearrangement joins TRBV27 to TRBJ2-5; tentatively, D is TRBD1 (5 bases). The V gene's germline CDR1 is MNHEY and CDR2 SMNVEV (reference sequence). The CDR3 totals 13 residues. V was trimmed by 6 bases and J by 7 bases, leaving 15 bases between them. The CDR3 loop is CASRPDIPGTQYF. CDR3 nucleotides: TGTGCCAGCAGACCGGACATACCGGGGACCCAGTACTTC.

A remark on this clonotype: Possible read error: a much larger clone is one base away. V and J are TRBV18 and TRBJ2-7, with 10 bases identical to TRBD1. Germline V CDR1 and CDR2: KGHSH, LQKENI. V lost 1 base, J lost 3 bases, and 3 bases stayed unmatched. This CDR3 comprises 15 residues. DNA for the CDR3: TGTGCCAGCTCACCACTGGGACAGGGGAACTACGAGCAGTACTTC. Translating gives CASSPLGQGNYEQYF.